A selection of T cell receptor beta chains follows, all from one sample in a study of glioma-infiltrating T cells after dendritic cell vaccination. Repertoires were generated with immunoSEQ multiplex PCR, while TCRdb's copy carries only in-frame clones and drops some. The table lists 75,000 to 95,000 clones, about 81% of them singletons. The source was blood, collected after dendritic cell vaccination. Receptor source: a human donor with glioblastoma. CDR3s include the opening cysteine and the closing phenylalanine or tryptophan. Fields, in order: D gene, V gene, CDR3 protein. D genes are given only for firm matches.

D: TRBD2
V: TRBV28
CDR3: CASRPTSGRPLFQEQFF

D: TRBD1
V: TRBV5-1
CDR3: CASGIQGAALTDTQYF

D: NA
V: TRBV29-1
CDR3: CSVEGQGNGYTF

D: NA
V: TRBV6-6
CDR3: CASSFREDTEAFF

D: NA
V: TRBV6-1
CDR3: CASSVQATDTQYF

D: TRBD1
V: TRBV6-1
CDR3: CASSDRGLFEKLFF

D: TRBD2
V: TRBV4-2
CDR3: CASSQVGGLANNEQFF

D: TRBD1
V: TRBV5-4
CDR3: CASSLVPGQGGEKLFF

D: TRBD1
V: TRBV5-6
CDR3: CASSPTGGRQYF

D: TRBD1
V: TRBV7-9
CDR3: CASSFTQGAEQPQHF

D: NA
V: TRBV11-2
CDR3: CASSQLQGKKLFF

D: NA
V: TRBV6-1
CDR3: CASSELGAAGLYGYTF

D: TRBD1
V: TRBV2
CDR3: CASSGDSMFYGYTF

D: TRBD2
V: TRBV5-1
CDR3: CASSLAETSGETQYF

D: NA
V: TRBV20-1
CDR3: CSASLGYEQYF

D: TRBD1
V: TRBV11-3
CDR3: CASSFDRGPTDTQYF

D: NA
V: TRBV27
CDR3: CASSLSQGTNTDTQYF

D: TRBD2
V: TRBV7-2
CDR3: CASSLGGGPANVLTF

D: NA
V: TRBV6-5
CDR3: CASSYGSSYNEQFF

D: TRBD1
V: TRBV4-1
CDR3: CASSQEFFGTGARSYEQYF

D: TRBD1
V: TRBV6-1
CDR3: CASRPRQGARDEAFF

D: TRBD1
V: TRBV19
CDR3: CASSIGRQGATQPQHF

D: TRBD1
V: TRBV11-2
CDR3: CASSRGQGNSGNTIYF

D: TRBD1
V: TRBV6-5
CDR3: CASGDRLNEKLFF

D: TRBD1
V: TRBV5-1
CDR3: CASSSGQGQETQYF

D: NA
V: TRBV5-1
CDR3: CASDPAGGFTGELFF

D: NA
V: TRBV19
CDR3: CASSTRTGRGYEQYF

D: TRBD2
V: TRBV27
CDR3: CASSGPASGLYEQYF

D: TRBD2
V: TRBV5-6
CDR3: CASSLTAGGPRELFF

D: NA
V: TRBV15
CDR3: CATSFQTVRNEKLFF

D: NA
V: TRBV5-1
CDR3: CASSLGGENTGELFF

D: NA
V: TRBV2
CDR3: CASSASLIGDTEAFF

D: TRBD2
V: TRBV5-4
CDR3: CASSPHSGTTPRNEQFF

D: NA
V: TRBV5-6
CDR3: CASSLGEGGYEQYF

D: TRBD2
V: TRBV19
CDR3: CASTIKGFGAGVYEQYF

D: NA
V: TRBV6-5
CDR3: CASRVTGTTNEKLFF

D: NA
V: TRBV6-6
CDR3: CASSYGHGELFF

D: NA
V: TRBV5-1
CDR3: CASSPTTYSYNEQFF

D: NA
V: TRBV9
CDR3: CASSAPSGQRETQYF

D: TRBD1
V: TRBV2
CDR3: CASGGTGNTEAFF

D: TRBD1
V: TRBV5-1
CDR3: CASSLSGGGEKLFF

D: NA
V: TRBV5-1
CDR3: CASSLEGGQETQYF

D: TRBD1
V: TRBV6-1
CDR3: CASSEGDRGLGGYTF

D: TRBD2
V: TRBV10-3
CDR3: CATLKAGVSYNEQFF

D: TRBD2
V: TRBV30
CDR3: CAWGNPLAGGSGTQYF

D: TRBD1
V: TRBV30
CDR3: CAWVKTGGTEAFF

D: NA
V: TRBV6-5
CDR3: CASFKIDRNTGELFF

D: NA
V: TRBV5-4
CDR3: CASSLGHFTDTQYF

D: NA
V: TRBV6-5
CDR3: CASRAPAPGGGGYTF

D: TRBD1
V: TRBV5-1
CDR3: CASSSGQLNTEAFF